This T cell receptor beta chain was observed in a study of glioma-infiltrating T cells after dendritic cell vaccination. The V and J ends lost 5 bases and 6 bases respectively, with 10 bases between them. The CDR3 covers 13 residues. Germline V lookup: CDR1 SGHVS, CDR2 FQNEAQ. Method: immunoSEQ multiplex PCR; TCRdb's copy keeps in-frame clones and lacks some. The top ten hold less than 7% of the sample, which has around 96,000 clones, around three quarters seen once. This chain uses TRBV7-8 with TRBJ2-2; possibly TRBD1 for D (6 bases). The sequencing used blood, collected before dendritic cell vaccination. This TCR derives from a human donor with glioblastoma. CDR3 region: CASSLGTSGELFF. DNA for the CDR3: TGTGCCAGCAGCCTCGGGACATCCGGGGAGCTGTTTTTT.